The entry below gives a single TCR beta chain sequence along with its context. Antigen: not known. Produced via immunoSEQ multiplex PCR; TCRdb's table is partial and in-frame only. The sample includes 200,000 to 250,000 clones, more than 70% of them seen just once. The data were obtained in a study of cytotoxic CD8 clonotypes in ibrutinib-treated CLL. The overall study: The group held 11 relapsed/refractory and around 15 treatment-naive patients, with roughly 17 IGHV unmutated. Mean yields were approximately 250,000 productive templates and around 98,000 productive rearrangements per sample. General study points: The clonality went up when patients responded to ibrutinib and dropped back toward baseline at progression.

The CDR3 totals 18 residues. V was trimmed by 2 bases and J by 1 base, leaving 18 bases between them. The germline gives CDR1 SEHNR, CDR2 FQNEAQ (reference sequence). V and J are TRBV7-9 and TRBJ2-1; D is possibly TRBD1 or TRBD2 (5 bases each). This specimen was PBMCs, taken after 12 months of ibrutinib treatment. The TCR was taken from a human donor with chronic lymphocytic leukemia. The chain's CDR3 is CASSLPYLGDGSYNEQFF. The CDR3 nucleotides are TGTGCCAGCAGCTTACCCTATCTAGGGGACGGATCCTACAATGAGCAGTTCTTC.